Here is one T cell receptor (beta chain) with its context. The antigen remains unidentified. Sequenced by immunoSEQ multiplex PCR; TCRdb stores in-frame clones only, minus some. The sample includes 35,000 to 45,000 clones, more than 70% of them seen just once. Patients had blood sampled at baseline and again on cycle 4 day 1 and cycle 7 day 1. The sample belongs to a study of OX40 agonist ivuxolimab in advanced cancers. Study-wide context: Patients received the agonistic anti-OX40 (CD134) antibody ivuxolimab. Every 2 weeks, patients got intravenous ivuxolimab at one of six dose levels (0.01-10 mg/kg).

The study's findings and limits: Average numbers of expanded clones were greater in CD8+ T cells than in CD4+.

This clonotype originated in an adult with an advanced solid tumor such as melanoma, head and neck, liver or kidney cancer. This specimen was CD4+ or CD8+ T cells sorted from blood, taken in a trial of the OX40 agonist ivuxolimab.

This chain's CDR3 is CASSQDAGKVEQYF. The CDR3 DNA follows: TGCGCCAGCAGCCAAGATGCCGGGAAGGTCGAGCAGTACTTC. J is TRBJ2-7 and V is TRBV4-3; D may be TRBD2 (5 bases). Germline V gene lookup returns CDR1 LGHNA and CDR2 YSLEER. The CDR3 length is 14 residues. Trimming removed 0 bases at V and 6 bases at J, with 12 bases between.